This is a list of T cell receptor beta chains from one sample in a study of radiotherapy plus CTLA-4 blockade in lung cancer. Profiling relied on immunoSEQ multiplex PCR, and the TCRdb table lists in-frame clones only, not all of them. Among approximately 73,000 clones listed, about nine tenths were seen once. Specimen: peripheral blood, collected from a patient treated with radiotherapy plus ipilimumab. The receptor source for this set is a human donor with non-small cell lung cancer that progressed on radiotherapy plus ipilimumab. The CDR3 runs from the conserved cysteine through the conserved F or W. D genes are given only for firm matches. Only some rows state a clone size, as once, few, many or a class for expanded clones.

CASSSLPQWGNYEQYF	TGTGCCAGCAGTTCCCTCCCTCAATGGGGGAACTACGAGCAGTACTTC	TRBV28	TRBJ2-7	-	-
CASSSGQGYGYTF	TGTGCCAGCAGCTCAGGACAGGGCTATGGCTACACCTTC	TRBV7-9	TRBJ1-2	-	TRBD1
CASSEINSNQPQHF	TGTGCCAGCAGCGAGATTAATAGCAATCAGCCCCAGCATTTT	TRBV5-6	TRBJ1-5	-	-
CASSKQGMAEAFF	TGTGCCAGCAGCAAGCAGGGTATGGCTGAAGCTTTCTTT	TRBV11-3	TRBJ1-1	-	-
CASSLGPMAGDTGELFF	TGTGCTAGCAGCTTAGGCCCCATGGCGGGAGACACCGGGGAGCTGTTTTTT	TRBV7-7	TRBJ2-2	-	TRBD2
CASSQWASYEQYF	TGCGCCAGCAGCCAATGGGCCTCCTACGAGCAGTACTTC	TRBV4-1	TRBJ2-7	-	-
CATSPDRIPTERGYTF	TGTGCCACCAGCCCCGACCGAATTCCGACGGAGCGTGGCTACACCTTC	TRBV15	TRBJ1-2	few	-
CASSPPGSGYGYTF	TGTGCCAGCAGTCCCCCCGGGTCTGGCTATGGCTACACCTTC	TRBV27	TRBJ1-2	-	-
CASSPQHTNNEQFF	TGTGCCAGCTCACCACAGCATACTAACAATGAGCAGTTCTTC	TRBV18	TRBJ2-1	-	-
CASSPRDRALSEQYF	TGTGCCAGCAGTCCCCGGGACAGGGCTCTTTCCGAGCAGTACTTC	TRBV27	TRBJ2-7	-	TRBD1
CASSFSGTGPNEQFF	TGCGCCAGCAGCTTTTCAGGGACTGGACCTAATGAGCAGTTCTTC	TRBV5-1	TRBJ2-1	-	-
CASSYGSGLTDTQYF	TGTGCCAGCAGTTACGGGAGCGGCCTCACAGATACGCAGTATTTT	TRBV6-6	TRBJ2-3	few	-
CASKQDLNQPQHF	TGCGCCAGTAAACAGGACCTCAATCAGCCCCAGCATTTT	TRBV10-2	TRBJ1-5	-	-
CASSVVRNEQFF	TGTGCCAGCAGCGTAGTGCGCAATGAGCAGTTCTTC	TRBV9	TRBJ2-1	-	-
CASTGLLSSYNEQFF	TGTGCCAGCACGGGACTGCTGAGCTCCTACAATGAGCAGTTCTTC	TRBV11-2	TRBJ2-1	-	-
CASTPGTGKVEAFF	TGTGCCAGCACCCCCGGGACAGGGAAAGTTGAAGCTTTCTTT	TRBV5-4	TRBJ1-1	few	TRBD1
CASSLGGLETQYF	TGTGCCAGCAGCTTAGGTGGATTAGAGACCCAGTACTTC	TRBV11-2	TRBJ2-5	-	-
CASRVVRGSSNQPQHF	TGTGCCAGCAGAGTTGTTCGGGGTTCGAGCAATCAGCCCCAGCATTTT	TRBV28	TRBJ1-5	-	-
CASSLRGYQETQYF	TGTGCCAGCTCTTTGCGGGGTTACCAAGAGACCCAGTACTTC	TRBV18	TRBJ2-5	once	-
CATSPHVTGLRGGYTF	TGTGCCACCAGCCCACACGTAACGGGGCTTCGGGGTGGCTACACCTTC	TRBV15	TRBJ1-2	-	-
CASSLAGTPDEQYF	TGTGCCAGCAGCTTAGCCGGGACACCGGACGAGCAGTACTTC	TRBV7-8	TRBJ2-7	-	-
CASSPFGSHSYEQYF	TGTGCCAGCAGTCCATTCGGGAGTCATAGCTACGAGCAGTACTTC	TRBV6-5	TRBJ2-7	-	-
CASSLSAGGEETQYF	TGCGCCAGCAGCTTGTCGGCAGGGGGAGAAGAGACCCAGTACTTC	TRBV5-1	TRBJ2-5	once	TRBD1
CASGQGRSSYNEQFF	TGTGCCAGCGGCCAGGGGCGTAGCTCCTACAATGAGCAGTTCTTC	TRBV2	TRBJ2-1	-	-
CASSKRSSYNEQFF	TGTGCCAGCAGCAAGCGGAGCTCCTACAATGAGCAGTTCTTC	TRBV21-1	TRBJ2-1	-	-